What follows describes a single T cell receptor (beta chain). The antigen remains undetermined. Both 60 Vbeta primers and 13 Jbeta primers went into the PCR. TCRdb's copy holds only in-frame clones and misses some; the assay was immunoSEQ multiplex PCR. There are around 130,000 clones in the sample; 80% occur only once, and 1% lies in the top ten. This sample stems from a study of cytomegalovirus exposure and HLA in healthy donors. This CDR3 has 14 amino acids. Germline values: CDR1 SGHRS, CDR2 YFSETQ. Trimming removed 2 bases from V and 0 bases from J, with 9 bases in between. General study results and limits: When a later analysis compared HLA-associated TCR beta chains with equally common others, the HLA-associated chains turned out to be more clonally expanded and to have lower generation probabilities.

V is TRBV5-1 and J is TRBJ2-7; unclear D gene. The sequence was obtained from a human donor in good health. The sequencing input was PBMCs. CDR3 sequence: CASSFTRNSYEQYF. Written as DNA, the CDR3 is TGCGCCAGCAGCTTCACCAGGAACTCCTACGAGCAGTACTTC.